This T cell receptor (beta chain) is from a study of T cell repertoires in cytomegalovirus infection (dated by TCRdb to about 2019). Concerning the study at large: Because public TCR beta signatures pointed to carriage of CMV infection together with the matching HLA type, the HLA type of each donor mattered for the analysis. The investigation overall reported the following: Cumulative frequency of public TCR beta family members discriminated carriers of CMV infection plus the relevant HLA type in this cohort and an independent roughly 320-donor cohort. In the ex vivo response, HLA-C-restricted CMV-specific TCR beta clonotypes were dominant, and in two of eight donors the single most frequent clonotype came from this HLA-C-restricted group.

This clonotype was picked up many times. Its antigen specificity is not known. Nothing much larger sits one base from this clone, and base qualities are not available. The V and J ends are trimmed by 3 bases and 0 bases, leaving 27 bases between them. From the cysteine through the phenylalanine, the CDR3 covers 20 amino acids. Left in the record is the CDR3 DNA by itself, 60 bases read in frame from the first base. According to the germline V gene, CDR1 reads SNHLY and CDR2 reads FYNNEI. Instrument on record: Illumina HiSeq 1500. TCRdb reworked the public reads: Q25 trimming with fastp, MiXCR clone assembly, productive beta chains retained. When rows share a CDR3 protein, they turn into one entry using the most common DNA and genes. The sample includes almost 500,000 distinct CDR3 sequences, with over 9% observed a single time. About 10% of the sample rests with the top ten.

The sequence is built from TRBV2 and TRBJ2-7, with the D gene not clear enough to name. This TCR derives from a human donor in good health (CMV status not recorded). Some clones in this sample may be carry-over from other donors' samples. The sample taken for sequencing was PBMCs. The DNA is TGTGCCAGCAGTGAGCTCTCAGATCGGCGCCGTTCCTTTAGCTCCTACGAGCAGTACTTC. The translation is CASSELSDRRRSFSSYEQYF.